The entry below gives a single T cell receptor (beta chain) sequence along with its context. What it binds is not known. All donors participated as healthy donors of bone marrow. The record originates from a study of cytomegalovirus exposure and HLA in healthy donors. With 60 Vbeta and 13 Jbeta primers, the PCR was carried out. The table came from immunoSEQ multiplex PCR; TCRdb's copy has only in-frame clones and leaves some out. The profile shows 130,000 or so clones, 74% of them singletons. V gave up 5 bases and J gave up 1 base, with 12 bases separating them. The CDR3 covers 15 residues. Germline V gives CDR1 LNHDA, CDR2 SQIVND (reference sequence). Overall study results and limits: The majority of TCR sequences were rare, yet some public TCRs appeared in many donors.

The clonotype comes from a man younger than 30 in good health and CMV-seropositive. Material for sequencing was PBMCs. The chain is built from TRBV19 and TRBJ1-5, with D possibly matching TRBD1 (5 bases). The CDR3 protein is CASSWGQASNQPQHF. The CDR3 bases are TGTGCCAGTAGTTGGGGCCAGGCGAGCAATCAGCCCCAGCATTTT.